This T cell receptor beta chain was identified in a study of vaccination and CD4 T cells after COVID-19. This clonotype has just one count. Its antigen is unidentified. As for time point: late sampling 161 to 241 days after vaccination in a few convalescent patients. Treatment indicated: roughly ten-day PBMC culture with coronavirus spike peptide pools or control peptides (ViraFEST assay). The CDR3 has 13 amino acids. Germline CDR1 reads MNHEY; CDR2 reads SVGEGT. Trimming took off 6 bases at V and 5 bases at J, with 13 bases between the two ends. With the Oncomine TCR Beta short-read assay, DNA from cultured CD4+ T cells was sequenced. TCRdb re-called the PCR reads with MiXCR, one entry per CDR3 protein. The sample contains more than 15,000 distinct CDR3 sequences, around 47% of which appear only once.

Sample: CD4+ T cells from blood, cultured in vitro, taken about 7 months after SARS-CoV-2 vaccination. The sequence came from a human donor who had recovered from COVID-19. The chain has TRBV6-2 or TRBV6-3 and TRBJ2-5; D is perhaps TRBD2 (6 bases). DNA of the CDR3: TGTGCCAGCAGACAAACCGGGGGTGAGACCCAGTACTTC. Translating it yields CASRQTGGETQYF.